What follows describes a single T cell receptor beta chain. Its target is unknown. This sample was taken from a study of cytomegalovirus exposure and HLA in healthy donors. Overall study context: About 85 million unique TCR sequences came from HLA-typed donors in an early release. Study-wide results and limits: Data from an earlier analysis indicated that most TCR beta V segments were productive either about 87% or about 30% of the time. There were some V segments, including TRBV6-2 and TRBV6-3, excluded as indistinguishable. Testing in vitro showed a few CMV-associated chains specific for CMV antigens.

The CDR3 has 18 residues. The germline CDR1 and CDR2 sequences are SGHDN and FVKESK. Trimming took 1 base from V and 2 from J; bases not matched to a gene: 10. This PCR relied on a set of 60 Vbeta primers and 13 Jbeta primers. TCRdb's table, derived via immunoSEQ multiplex PCR, lists solely in-frame clones and lacks some. The sample includes almost 45,000 clones. The source material was PBMCs. The chain is built from TRBV14 and TRBJ2-3; 9 bases are shared with TRBD2. This clonotype was sampled from a male donor in good health and CMV-seronegative. This CDR3 is CASSQGWEREDYTDTQYF. The CDR3 nucleotides read TGTGCCAGCAGCCAAGGGTGGGAGCGGGAGGACTACACAGATACGCAGTATTTT.